The clone carrying this T cell receptor (beta chain) was found many times. Its target is unknown. This sample stems from a study of human T cells and chemical hapten exposure. Study-wide context: Patch testing placed 0.01% DPC on the upper back, with readings at 6 days.

Study-wide findings and caveats: TCRs at a frequency above 1 in 1000 stayed unchanged with DPC sensitization. Expanded TCRs formed significantly more large CDR3 similarity clusters than controls.

The CDR3 has 14 amino acids. Germline values: CDR1 SGDLS, CDR2 YYNGEE. V was pared by 3 bases and J by 6 bases, with 7 bases of the junction left unmatched. TCRdb used MiXCR to reprocess the RACE reads, holding one entry per CDR3 protein. The table shows about 51,000 distinct CDR3 sequences, with approximately 8.8% occurring only once. Time point reported: pre-sensitization, week 0. Stated treatment: therapeutic diphenylcyclopropenone sensitization with weekly scalp DPC. The sequencing here drew on whole blood, taken in connection with sensitization to the hapten diphenylcyclopropenone (DPC). This chain uses TRBV9 with TRBJ1-1, with TRBD1 matching over 8 bases. The receptor was derived from a woman aged 40-49 years with alopecia areata. Some clones in this sample may be carry-over from other donors' samples. The CDR3 DNA reads TGTGCCAGCAGCGGAGGACAGGGAAGGGCTGAAGCTTTCTTT. Translation gives CASSGGQGRAEAFF.